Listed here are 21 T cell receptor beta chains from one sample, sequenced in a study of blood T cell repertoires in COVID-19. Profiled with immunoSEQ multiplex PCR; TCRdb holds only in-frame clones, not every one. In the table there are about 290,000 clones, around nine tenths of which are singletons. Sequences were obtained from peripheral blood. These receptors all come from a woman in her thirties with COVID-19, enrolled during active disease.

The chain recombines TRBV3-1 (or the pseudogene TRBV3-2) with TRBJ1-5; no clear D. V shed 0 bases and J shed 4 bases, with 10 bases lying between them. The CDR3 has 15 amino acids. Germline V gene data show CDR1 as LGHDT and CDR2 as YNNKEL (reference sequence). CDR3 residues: CASSQDASFNQPQHF. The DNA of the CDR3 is TGTGCCAGCAGCCAAGATGCGTCATTTAATCAGCCCCAGCATTTT.

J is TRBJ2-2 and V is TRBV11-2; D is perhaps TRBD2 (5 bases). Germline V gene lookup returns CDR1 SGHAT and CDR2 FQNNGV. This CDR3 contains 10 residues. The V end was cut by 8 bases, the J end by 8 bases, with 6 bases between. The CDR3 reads CASREGELFF. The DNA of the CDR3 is TGTGCCAGCCGGGAAGGGGAGCTGTTTTTT.

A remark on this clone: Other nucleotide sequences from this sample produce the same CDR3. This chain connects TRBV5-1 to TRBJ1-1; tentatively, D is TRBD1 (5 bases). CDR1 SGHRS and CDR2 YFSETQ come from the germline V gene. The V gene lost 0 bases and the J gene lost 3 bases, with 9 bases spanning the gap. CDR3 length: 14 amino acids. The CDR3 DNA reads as TGCGCCAGCAGCTTGGGTCAGGGATACACTGAAGCTTTCTTT. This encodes CASSLGQGYTEAFF.

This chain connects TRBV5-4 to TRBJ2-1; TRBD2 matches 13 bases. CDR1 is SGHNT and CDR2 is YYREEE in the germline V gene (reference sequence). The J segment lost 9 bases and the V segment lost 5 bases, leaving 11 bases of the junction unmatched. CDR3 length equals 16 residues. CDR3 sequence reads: CASRTRTSGGGVEQFF. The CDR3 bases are TGTGCCAGCAGGACGCGGACTAGCGGGGGTGGTGTTGAGCAGTTCTTC.

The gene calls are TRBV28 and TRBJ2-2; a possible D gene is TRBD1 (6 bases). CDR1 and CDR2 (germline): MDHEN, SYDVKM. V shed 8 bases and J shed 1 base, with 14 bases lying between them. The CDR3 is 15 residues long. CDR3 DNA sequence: TGTGCCAGCCGACCCACACAGGGGAACACCGGGGAGCTGTTTTTT. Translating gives CASRPTQGNTGELFF.

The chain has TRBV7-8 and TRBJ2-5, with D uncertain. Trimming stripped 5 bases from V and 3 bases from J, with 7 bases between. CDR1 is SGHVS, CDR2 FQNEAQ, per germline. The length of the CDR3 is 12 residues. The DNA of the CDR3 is TGTGCCAGCAGCCCCCGAGAAGAGACCCAGTACTTC. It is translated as CASSPREETQYF.

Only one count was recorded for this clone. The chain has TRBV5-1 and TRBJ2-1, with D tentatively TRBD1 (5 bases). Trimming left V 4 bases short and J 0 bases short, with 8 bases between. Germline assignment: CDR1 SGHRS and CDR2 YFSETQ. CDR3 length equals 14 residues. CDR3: CASSTGHSYNEQFF. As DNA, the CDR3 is TGCGCCAGCAGCACAGGCCACTCCTACAATGAGCAGTTCTTC.

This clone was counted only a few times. The CDR3 coding sequence is TGTGCCAGCAGTTTAAGTTCGGGGTCCCACACTGAAGCTTTCTTT. This translates into CASSLSSGSHTEAFF. The rearrangement uses TRBV28 and TRBJ1-1; no clear D. Deletions cut 2 bases from V and 3 bases from J, with 13 bases between. This CDR3 has 15 residues. The germline V gene encodes CDR1 MDHEN and CDR2 SYDVKM.

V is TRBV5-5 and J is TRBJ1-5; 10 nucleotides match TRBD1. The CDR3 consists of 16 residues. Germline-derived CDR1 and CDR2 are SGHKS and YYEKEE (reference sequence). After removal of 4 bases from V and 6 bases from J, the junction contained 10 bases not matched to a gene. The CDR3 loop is CASSPTATGGLQPQHF. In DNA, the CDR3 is TGTGCCAGCAGCCCGACCGCGACAGGGGGCCTTCAGCCCCAGCATTTT.

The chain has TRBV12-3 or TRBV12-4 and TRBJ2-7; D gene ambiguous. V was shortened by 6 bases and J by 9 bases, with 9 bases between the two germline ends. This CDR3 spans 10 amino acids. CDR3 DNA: TGTGCCAGCAGCGGTTCAATGCAGTACTTC. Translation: CASSGSMQYF.

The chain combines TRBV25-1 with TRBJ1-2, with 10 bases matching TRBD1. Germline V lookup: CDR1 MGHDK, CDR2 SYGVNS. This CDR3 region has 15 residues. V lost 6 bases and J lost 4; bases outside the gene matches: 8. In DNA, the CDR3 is TGTGCCAGCAGCAGACAGGGGGCAATGGTCTATGGCTACACCTTC. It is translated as CASSRQGAMVYGYTF.

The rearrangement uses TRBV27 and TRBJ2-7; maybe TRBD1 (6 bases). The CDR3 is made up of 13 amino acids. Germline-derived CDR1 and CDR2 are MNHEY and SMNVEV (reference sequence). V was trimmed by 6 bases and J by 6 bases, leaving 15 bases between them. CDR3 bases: TGTGCCAGCAGAACAGGGCTAGGTCTCGAGCAGTACTTC. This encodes CASRTGLGLEQYF.

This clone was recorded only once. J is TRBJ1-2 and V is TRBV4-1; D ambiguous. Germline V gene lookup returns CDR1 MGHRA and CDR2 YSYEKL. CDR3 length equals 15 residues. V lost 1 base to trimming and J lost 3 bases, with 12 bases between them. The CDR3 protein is CASSQGRERYYGYTF. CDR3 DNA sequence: TGCGCCAGCAGCCAAGGAAGGGAGAGGTACTATGGCTACACCTTC.

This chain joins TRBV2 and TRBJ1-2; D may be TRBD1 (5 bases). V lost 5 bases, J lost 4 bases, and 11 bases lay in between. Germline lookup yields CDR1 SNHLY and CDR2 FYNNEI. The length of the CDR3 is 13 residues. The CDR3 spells CASSFQGGYGYTF. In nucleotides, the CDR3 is TGTGCCAGCAGTTTCCAGGGCGGCTATGGCTACACCTTC.

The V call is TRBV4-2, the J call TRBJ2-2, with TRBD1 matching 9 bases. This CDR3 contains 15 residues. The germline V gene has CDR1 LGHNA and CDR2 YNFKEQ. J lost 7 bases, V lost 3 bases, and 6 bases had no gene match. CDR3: CASSQRQGESGELFF. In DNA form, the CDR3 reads TGTGCCAGCAGCCAGAGACAGGGGGAGAGCGGGGAGCTGTTTTTT.

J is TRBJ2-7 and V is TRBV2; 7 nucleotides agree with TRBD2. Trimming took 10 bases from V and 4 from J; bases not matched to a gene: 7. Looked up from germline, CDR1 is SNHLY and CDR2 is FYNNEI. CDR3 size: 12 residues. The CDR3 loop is CATASGNYEQYF. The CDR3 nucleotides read TGTGCCACCGCTAGCGGAAATTACGAGCAGTACTTC.

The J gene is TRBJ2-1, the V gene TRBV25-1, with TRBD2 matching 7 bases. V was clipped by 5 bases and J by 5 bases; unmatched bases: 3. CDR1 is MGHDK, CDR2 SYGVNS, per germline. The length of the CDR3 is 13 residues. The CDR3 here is CASSPGGDNEQFF. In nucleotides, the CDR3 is TGTGCCAGCAGTCCGGGGGGAGACAATGAGCAGTTCTTC.

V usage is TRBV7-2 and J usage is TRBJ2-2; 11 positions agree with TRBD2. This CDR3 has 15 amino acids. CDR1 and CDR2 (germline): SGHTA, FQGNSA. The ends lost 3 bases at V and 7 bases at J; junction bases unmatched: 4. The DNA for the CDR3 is TGTGCCAGCAGCTTGCTAGCGGGGGGTATCGGGGAGCTGTTTTTT. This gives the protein CASSLLAGGIGELFF.

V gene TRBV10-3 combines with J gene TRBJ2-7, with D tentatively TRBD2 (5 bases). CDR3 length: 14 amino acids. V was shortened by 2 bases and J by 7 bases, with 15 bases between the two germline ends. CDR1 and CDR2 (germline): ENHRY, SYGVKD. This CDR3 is CAISEPAQSGEQYF. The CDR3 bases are TGTGCCATCAGTGAGCCGGCCCAATCGGGAGAGCAGTACTTC.

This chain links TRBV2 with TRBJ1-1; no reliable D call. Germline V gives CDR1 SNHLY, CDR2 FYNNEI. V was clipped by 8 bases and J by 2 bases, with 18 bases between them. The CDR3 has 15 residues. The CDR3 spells CASRSGKNLNTEAFF. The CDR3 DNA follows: TGTGCCAGCCGGTCCGGGAAAAACCTAAACACTGAAGCTTTCTTT. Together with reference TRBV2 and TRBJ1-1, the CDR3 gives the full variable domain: EPEVTQTPSHQVTQMGQEVILRCVPISNHLYFYWYRQILGQKVEFLVSFYNNEISEKSEIFDDQFSVERPDGSNFTLKIRSTKLEDSAMYFCASRSGKNLNTEAFFGQGTRLTVV.

The CDR3 sequence: CASSLWHPARGETQYF. The CDR3 nucleotides read TGTGCCAGCAGCTTATGGCATCCCGCGCGGGGAGAGACCCAGTACTTC. This chain links TRBV7-9 with TRBJ2-5; possibly TRBD2 for D (6 bases). Germline V gene data show CDR1 as SEHNR and CDR2 as FQNEAQ (reference sequence). The CDR3 covers 16 residues. The V gene lost 2 bases and the J gene lost 4 bases, with 17 bases spanning the gap.